The clone carrying this T cell receptor beta chain showed up just a few times. Sequencing was performed with immunoSEQ multiplex PCR; in TCRdb, only in-frame clones are kept and a portion is missing. The sample lists about 55,000 clones, approximately 77% seen once, with more than 3.5% in the top ten. The record originates from a study of PD-L1 blockade in urothelial cancer. In the study overall: Patients had undergone 0 to 3 prior chemotherapy regimens.

Germline values: CDR1 SGHRS, CDR2 YFSETQ. This CDR3 spans 13 amino acids. V lost 0 bases to trimming and J lost 7 bases, with 10 bases between them. The receptor's source is a man between 65 and 85 years old with urothelial cancer. This rearrangement joins TRBV5-1 to TRBJ1-2, with D perhaps matching TRBD1 (6 bases). The material sequenced was PBMCs, taken around atezolizumab (anti-PD-L1) treatment. The CDR3 coding sequence is TGCGCCAGCAGCTTGGGGCAGGGGTCTGGCTACACCTTC. As protein: CASSLGQGSGYTF. The full variable domain, completed using reference TRBV5-1 and TRBJ1-2, is KAGVTQTPRYLIKTRGQQVTLSCSPISGHRSVSWYQQTPGQGLQFLFEYFSETQRNKGNFPGRFSGRQFSNSRSEMNVSTLELGDSALYLCASSLGQGSGYTFGSGTRLTVV.